The 25 T cell receptor beta chains reported below all come from one sample, sequenced in a study of CD8+CD57+ T cells in acquired aplastic anemia. Researchers used genomic DNA as the template to profile TCR beta VDJ and CDR3. TCRdb used MiXCR to reprocess the reads, holding one entry per CDR3 protein. The data show hundreds of thousands of distinct CDR3 sequences, with just under 70% seen just once and 3% to 5% held by the top ten. The specimen was sorted CD4+, CD8+, or CD8+CD57+ T cells (not recorded which) from PBMCs. The receptors originated from a human donor in good health, serving as a control.

This clonotype was seen ten or more times. CDR3 in amino acids: CASSRTSGGYNEQFF. As DNA, the CDR3 is TGTGCCAGCAGTCGGACTAGCGGGGGGTACAATGAGCAGTTCTTC. The V gene is TRBV12-3 or TRBV12-4, the J gene TRBJ2-1; 14 bases align to TRBD2. The CDR3 is 15 amino acids. Unmatched junction bases numbered 1, after V lost 5 bases and J lost 4 bases.

As for this clonotype: The CDR3 ends on some other residue instead of the conserved phenylalanine or tryptophan, so this is likely a read error. The DNA is omitted, as the CDR3 cannot be located on it reliably, and the CDR3 follows TCRdb's listing. The chain uses TRBV2 and TRBJ2-7; the table's D call of TRBD2 was not tested on the DNA. Germline V lookup: CDR1 SNHLY, CDR2 FYNNEI. The length of the CDR3 is 14 amino acids, counting both ends. CDR3 region: CASSDFWRTEAFFG.

This chain connects TRBV7-6 to TRBJ1-1, with a tentative D call TRBD1 (5 bases). The V end was cut by 6 bases, the J end by 4 bases, with 12 bases between. The CDR3 consists of 13 residues. Germline V lookup: CDR1 SGHVS, CDR2 FNYEAQ. CDR3 amino acids: CASSVGAATEAFF. In DNA form, the CDR3 reads TGTGCCAGCAGTGTCGGGGCGGCCACTGAAGCTTTCTTT.

V is TRBV20-1 and J is TRBJ2-7; D may be TRBD1 (5 bases). V was trimmed by 6 bases and J by 2 bases, leaving 20 bases between them. This CDR3 spans 15 amino acids. From germline, CDR1 is DFQATT and CDR2 SNEGSKA (reference sequence). The CDR3 nucleotides read TGCAGTGCCAACCGGGTAGGGGCTATTGCCTACGAGCAGTACTTC. Its translation: CSANRVGAIAYEQYF.

This clonotype was seen many times. V is TRBV11-3 and J is TRBJ2-3; 8 bases agree with TRBD1. V gave up 5 bases and J gave up 3 bases; unmatched junction bases: 7. Germline CDR1 SGHNT, CDR2 YENEEA. CDR3 length equals 15 residues. This CDR3 is CASSPRTGKTDTQYF. CDR3 bases: TGTGCCAGCAGCCCTCGGACAGGGAAAACAGATACGCAGTATTTT.

The genes are TRBV10-3 and TRBJ1-2; tentative D call: TRBD1 (6 bases). With 2 bases removed from V and 12 bases from J, the gap between germline ends came to 19 bases. Germline V CDR1 and CDR2: ENHRY, SYGVKD. The CDR3 totals 14 residues. CDR3 nucleotide sequence: TGTGCCATCAGTGAGCCCGACAGGAACAATTGCGACACCTTC. It yields the protein CAISEPDRNNCDTF.

The rearrangement joins TRBV25-1 to TRBJ2-1, with TRBD2 identical over 8 bases. CDR3 size: 16 residues. Germline V gives CDR1 MGHDK, CDR2 SYGVNS. With V trimmed by 6 bases and J by 4 bases, 11 bases remained unmatched. The CDR3 DNA is TGTGCCAGCAGCCCCACGGGCGGGGGGTCTTACAATGAGCAGTTCTTC. Translated: CASSPTGGGSYNEQFF.

Here the CDR3 reads CASSSYATQYF. Written as DNA, the CDR3 is TGTGCCAGCAGCTCCTACGCGACACAGTACTTC. This rearrangement joins TRBV7-3 to TRBJ2-5; D not certain. The CDR3 runs to 11 residues. V lost 4 bases and J 11 bases, leaving 11 bases between the germline ends. Germline values: CDR1 SGHTA, CDR2 FQGTGA.

This clonotype was counted only a few times. CDR3 DNA: TGTGCCACCTGGGAGGGACAGTGGTACACTGAAGCTTTCTTT. It translates to CATWEGQWYTEAFF. V gene TRBV24-1 combines with J gene TRBJ1-1, with TRBD1 matching over 7 bases. Per germline, CDR1 KGHDR and CDR2 SFDVKD. The CDR3 covers 14 residues. The V segment lost 9 bases and the J segment 3 bases; nucleotides outside the gene matches: 9.

The J gene is TRBJ1-2, the V gene TRBV6-6; tentative D call: TRBD1 (6 bases). The V and J ends lost 5 bases and 7 bases respectively, with 17 bases between them. Per the germline V gene, CDR1 is MNHNY and CDR2 is SVGAGI (reference sequence). The CDR3 runs 14 residues. DNA of the CDR3: TGTGCCAGCAGTCCCTCGAGGGGGGGGGGTGGCTACACCTTC. This translates into CASSPSRGGGGYTF.

As concerns this clonotype: The conserved phenylalanine or tryptophan is not found at the CDR3 terminus, so this likely reflects a read error. V gene TRBV7-3 combines with J gene TRBJ1-1; the match to TRBD1 covers 8 bases. The CDR3 runs 12 residues. Germline CDR1 and CDR2: SGHTA and FQGTGA. V lost 4 bases and J lost 11; bases outside the gene matches: 6. For the CDR3, the DNA is TGTGCCAGCAGCTACAGGGGGGCGGGGGCTTTCTAT. Its protein product is CASSYRGAGAFY.

V is TRBV27 and J is TRBJ2-1, with D perhaps given as TRBD1 or TRBD2 (6 bases each). Germline V gene data show CDR1 as MNHEY and CDR2 as SMNVEV (reference sequence). The CDR3 covers 14 residues. V lost 7 bases, J lost 5 bases, and 15 bases lay in between. The CDR3 nucleotides are TGTGCCAGCAAATACGGGGGCAGCCACAATGAGCAGTTCTTC. Translated: CASKYGGSHNEQFF.

This clonotype was recorded at least ten times. V and J are TRBV12-3 or TRBV12-4 and TRBJ1-1; D remains unclear. Trimming cost V 6 bases and J 6 bases, with 20 bases left between them. The CDR3 extends over 15 amino acids. The CDR3 is CASRSRRVLLSEAFF. The CDR3 bases are TGTGCCAGCAGATCTAGGAGGGTTTTGCTCTCTGAAGCTTTCTTT.

This sequence joins TRBV7-2 and TRBJ2-5; possibly TRBD1 or TRBD2 for D (5 bases each). Trimming left V 5 bases short and J 14 bases short, with 27 bases between. CDR3 size: 15 residues. The germline CDR1 and CDR2 sequences are SGHTA and FQGNSA. CDR3 DNA: TGTGCCAGCAGCCCGGGACCGACGAACTATGGCTACACCTACTTC. It codes for CASSPGPTNYGYTYF.

This clonotype was counted at least ten times. The chain combines TRBV15 with TRBJ1-3; D is perhaps TRBD1 (6 bases). V was cut by 0 bases and J by 2 bases, with 14 bases left in between. This CDR3 has 17 amino acids. Germline V lookup: CDR1 LNHNV, CDR2 YYDKDF (reference sequence). Written as DNA, the CDR3 is TGTGCCACCAGCAGAGATAAGGGACAAGATGCTGGAAACACCATATATTTT. The encoded protein is CATSRDKGQDAGNTIYF.

CDR3 sequence reads: CASSVASSAYGYTF. CDR3 DNA sequence: TGTGCCAGCAGCGTAGCATCCAGTGCTTATGGCTACACCTTC. This rearrangement joins TRBV2 to TRBJ1-2; D gene ambiguous. This CDR3 comprises 14 residues. Germline CDR1 is SNHLY and CDR2 is FYNNEI. V dropped 6 bases and J dropped 5 bases, with 16 bases sitting between them.

The chain couples TRBV5-5 to TRBJ2-7; TRBD2 matches at 9 bases. CDR3 length: 13 residues. The V gene's germline CDR1 is SGHKS and CDR2 YYEKEE (reference sequence). The V segment lost 3 bases and the J segment 6 bases; nucleotides outside the gene matches: 4. CDR3 sequence (DNA): TGTGCCAGCAGCTCCGCGGGGGGGGCCGAGCAGTACTTC. As protein: CASSSAGGAEQYF.

This chain connects TRBV9 to TRBJ2-7; D is possibly TRBD2 (7 bases). Germline CDR1 SGDLS, CDR2 YYNGEE. Trimming removed 1 base from V and 12 bases from J, with 23 bases in between. CDR3 length: 15 amino acids. CDR3 DNA: TGTGCCAGCAGCGTACAAGGGGGGGGATCTGACTACACGTACTTC. Its translation: CASSVQGGGSDYTYF.

This clonotype was counted ten times or more. This chain links TRBV2 with TRBJ1-1, with D hard to call. The germline CDR1 and CDR2 sequences are SNHLY and FYNNEI. Trimming removed 4 bases from V and 2 bases from J, with 8 bases in between. The CDR3 loop spans 13 amino acids. Written as DNA, the CDR3 is TGTGCCAGCAGTGTTAACAGAAACACTGAAGCTTTCTTT. Its translation is CASSVNRNTEAFF.

Notes on this clonotype: One junction end disagrees with the germline gene, perhaps due to a read error. The chain carries TRBV19 and TRBJ1-2; D not resolved. CDR3 length: 12 residues. Germline V gene lookup returns CDR1 LNHDA and CDR2 SQIVND (reference sequence). Here the CDR3 DNA reads TGTGTCAGTGATTTTTTGAACTATGGCTACACCTTC. It codes for CVSDFLNYGYTF.

The rearrangement joins TRBV11-2 to TRBJ2-3; TRBD1 aligns across 9 bases. The length of the CDR3 is 17 residues. V gave up 5 bases and J gave up 0 bases; unmatched junction bases: 9. The germline V gene encodes CDR1 SGHAT and CDR2 FQNNGV. Here the CDR3 DNA reads TGTGCCAGCAGCATTGACAGGGGGACGTTTAGCACAGATACGCAGTATTTT. Its translation: CASSIDRGTFSTDTQYF.

For this clonotype: Germline is not matched at one junction end, which may reflect a read error. V gene TRBV4-3 combines with J gene TRBJ2-7; D might be TRBD1 (6 bases). The CDR3 loop spans 15 amino acids. Germline lookup yields CDR1 LGHNA and CDR2 YSLEER. Here the CDR3 reads CASTQRTESSYEQYF. CDR3 coding DNA: TGCGCCAGCACCCAAAGGACAGAGAGCTCCTACGAGCAGTACTTC.

This CDR3 is CASSPLGDSPPLHF. CDR3 coding DNA: TGTGCCAGCAGCCCCCTTGGTGATTCACCCCCCCTCCACTTT. The chain employs TRBV7-2 and TRBJ1-6; D gene unclear. CDR3 length: 14 amino acids. Germline V gene lookup returns CDR1 SGHTA and CDR2 FQGNSA. Between the trimmed V and J ends, which lost 5 bases and 13 bases, there was a span of 18 bases.

A word on this clonotype: Its ends do not fully match the called genes, so a read error is possible. The V and J genes are TRBV15 and TRBJ2-6; 7 bases line up with TRBD2. The CDR3 covers 15 residues. Germline CDR1 is LNHNV and CDR2 is YYDKDF (reference sequence). The CDR3 region has the DNA TGTGCCACCAGCAGCCACACGGGGGGTGTCGCCGTGCAGTCCTTC. Amino acid sequence: CATSSHTGGVAVQSF.

Comment on this clonotype: In this CDR3 the conserved last residue, phenylalanine or tryptophan, is missing, so a read error is likely. Because the CDR3's place on the DNA is in doubt, the DNA is left out and the CDR3 is given as listed by TCRdb. J is TRBJ2-7 and V is TRBV14; TRBD2, the D gene given by the table, was not confirmed from the DNA. The CDR3 totals 11 residues, both ends included. Germline V CDR1 and CDR2: SGHDN, FVKESK. CDR3: CASSQWTAPSL.